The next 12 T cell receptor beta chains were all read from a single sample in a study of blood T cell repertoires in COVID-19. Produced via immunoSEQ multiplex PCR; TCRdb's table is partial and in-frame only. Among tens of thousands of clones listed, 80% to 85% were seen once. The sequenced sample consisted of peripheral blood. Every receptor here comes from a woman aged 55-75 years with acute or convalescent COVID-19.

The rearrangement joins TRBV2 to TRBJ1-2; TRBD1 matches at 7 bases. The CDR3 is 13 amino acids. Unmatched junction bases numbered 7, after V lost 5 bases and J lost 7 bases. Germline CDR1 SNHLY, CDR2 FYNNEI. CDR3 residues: CASSWTGLAGYTF. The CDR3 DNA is TGTGCCAGCAGTTGGACAGGTCTAGCTGGCTACACCTTC. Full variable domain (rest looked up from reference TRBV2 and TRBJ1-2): EPEVTQTPSHQVTQMGQEVILRCVPISNHLYFYWYRQILGQKVEFLVSFYNNEISEKSEIFDDQFSVERPDGSNFTLKIRSTKLEDSAMYFCASSWTGLAGYTFGSGTRLTVV.

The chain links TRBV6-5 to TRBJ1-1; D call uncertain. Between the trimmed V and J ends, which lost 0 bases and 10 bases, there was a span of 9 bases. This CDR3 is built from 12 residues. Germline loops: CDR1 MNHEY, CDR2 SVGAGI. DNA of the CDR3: TGTGCCAGCAGTTACTCTGCAGGAAGAGCTTTCTTT. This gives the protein CASSYSAGRAFF.

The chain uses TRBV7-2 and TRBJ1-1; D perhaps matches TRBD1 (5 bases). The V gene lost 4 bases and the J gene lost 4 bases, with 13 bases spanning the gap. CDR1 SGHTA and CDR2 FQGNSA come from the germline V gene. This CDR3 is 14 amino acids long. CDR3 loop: CASSYMGGGTEAFF. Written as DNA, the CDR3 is TGTGCCAGCAGCTATATGGGGGGAGGCACTGAAGCTTTCTTT.

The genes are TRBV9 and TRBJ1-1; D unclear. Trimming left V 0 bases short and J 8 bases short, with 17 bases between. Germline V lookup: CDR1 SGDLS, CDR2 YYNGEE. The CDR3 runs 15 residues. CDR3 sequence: CASSVGPMAGIEAFF. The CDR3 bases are TGTGCCAGCAGCGTAGGCCCGATGGCGGGAATAGAAGCTTTCTTT.

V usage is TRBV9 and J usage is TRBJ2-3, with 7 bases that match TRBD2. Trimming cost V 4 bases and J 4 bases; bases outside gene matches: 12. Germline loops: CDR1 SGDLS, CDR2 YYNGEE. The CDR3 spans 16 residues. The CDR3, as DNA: TGTGCCAGCAGCCCCAGGGAGGGACTAACCTCAGATACGCAGTATTTT. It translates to CASSPREGLTSDTQYF.

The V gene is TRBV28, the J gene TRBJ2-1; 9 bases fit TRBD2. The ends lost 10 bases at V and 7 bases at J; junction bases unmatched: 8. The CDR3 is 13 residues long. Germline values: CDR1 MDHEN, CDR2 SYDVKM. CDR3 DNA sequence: TGTGCCATGGGCACCGCGGGGGGGAATGAGCAGTTCTTC. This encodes CAMGTAGGNEQFF.

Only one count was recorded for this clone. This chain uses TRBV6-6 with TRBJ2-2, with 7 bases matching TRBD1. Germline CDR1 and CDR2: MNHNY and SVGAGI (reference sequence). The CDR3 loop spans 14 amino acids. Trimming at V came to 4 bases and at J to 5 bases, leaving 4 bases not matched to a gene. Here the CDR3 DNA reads TGTGCCAGCAGTTCGCAGGGGGTTACCGGGGAGCTGTTTTTT. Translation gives CASSSQGVTGELFF.

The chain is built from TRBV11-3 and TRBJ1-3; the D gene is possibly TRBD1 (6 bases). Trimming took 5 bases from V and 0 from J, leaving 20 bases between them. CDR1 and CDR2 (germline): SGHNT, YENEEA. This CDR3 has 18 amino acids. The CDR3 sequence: CASSPGTGSLRSGNTIYF. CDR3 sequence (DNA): TGTGCCAGCAGCCCCGGAACAGGGTCCCTCCGCTCTGGAAACACCATATATTTT.

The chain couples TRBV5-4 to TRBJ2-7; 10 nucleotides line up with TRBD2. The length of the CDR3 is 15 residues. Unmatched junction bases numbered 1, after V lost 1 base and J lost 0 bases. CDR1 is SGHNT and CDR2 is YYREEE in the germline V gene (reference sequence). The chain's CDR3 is CASSLLAGASYEQYF. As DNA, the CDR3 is TGTGCCAGCAGCTTGCTAGCGGGGGCCTCCTACGAGCAGTACTTC.

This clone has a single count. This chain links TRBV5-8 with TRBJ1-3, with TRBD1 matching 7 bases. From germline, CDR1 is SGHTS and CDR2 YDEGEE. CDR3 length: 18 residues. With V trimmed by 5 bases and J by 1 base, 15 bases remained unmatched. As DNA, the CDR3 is TGTGCCAGCAGTTCCGTTGACAGGGCTAAGGAATCTGGAAACACCATATATTTT. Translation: CASSSVDRAKESGNTIYF.

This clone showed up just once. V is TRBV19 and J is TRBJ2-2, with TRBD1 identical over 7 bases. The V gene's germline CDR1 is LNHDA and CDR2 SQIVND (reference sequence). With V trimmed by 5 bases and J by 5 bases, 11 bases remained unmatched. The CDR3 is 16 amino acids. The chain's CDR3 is CASSDPTGALTGELFF. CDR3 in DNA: TGTGCCAGTAGTGACCCCACAGGGGCCTTGACCGGGGAGCTGTTTTTT. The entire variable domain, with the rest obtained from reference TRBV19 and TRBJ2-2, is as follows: DGGITQSPKYLFRKEGQNVTLSCEQNLNHDAMYWYRQDPGQGLRLIYYSQIVNDFQKGDIAEGYSVSREKKESFPLTVTSAQKNPTAFYLCASSDPTGALTGELFFGEGSRLTVL.

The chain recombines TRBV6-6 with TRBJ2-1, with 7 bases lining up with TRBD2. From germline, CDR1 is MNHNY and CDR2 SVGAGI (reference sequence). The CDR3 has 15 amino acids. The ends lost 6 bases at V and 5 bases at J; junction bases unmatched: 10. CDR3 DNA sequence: TGTGCCAGCAGGGAGCGGGGAGACTTCCACAATGAGCAGTTCTTC. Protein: CASRERGDFHNEQFF.